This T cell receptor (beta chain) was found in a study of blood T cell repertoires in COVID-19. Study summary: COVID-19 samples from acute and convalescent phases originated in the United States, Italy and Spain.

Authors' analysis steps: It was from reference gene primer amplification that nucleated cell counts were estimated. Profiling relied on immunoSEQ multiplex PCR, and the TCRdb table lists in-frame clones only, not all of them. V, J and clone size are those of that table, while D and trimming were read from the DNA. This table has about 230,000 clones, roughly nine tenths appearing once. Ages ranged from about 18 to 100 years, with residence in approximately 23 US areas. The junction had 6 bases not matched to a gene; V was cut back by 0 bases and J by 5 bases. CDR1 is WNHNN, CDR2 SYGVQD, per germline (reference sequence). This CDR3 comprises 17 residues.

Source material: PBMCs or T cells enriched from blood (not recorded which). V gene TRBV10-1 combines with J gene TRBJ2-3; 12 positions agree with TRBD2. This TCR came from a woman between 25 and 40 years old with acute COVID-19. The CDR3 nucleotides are TGCGCCAGCAGTGAGTCCTCGACTAGCGGGGGAAAAGATACGCAGTATTTT. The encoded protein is CASSESSTSGGKDTQYF.